The sample holds a few counts of the clone carrying this T cell receptor beta chain. Its antigen is unidentified. The sample belongs to a study of cytomegalovirus exposure and HLA in healthy donors. Study-wide findings and caveats: TCR beta V- and J-gene trimming, according to a later analysis, was linked to a missense DCLRE1C variant. A later analysis, which compared TCR beta chains of equal frequency, found the HLA-associated ones more clonally expanded. Owing to their indistinguishability, certain V segments, notably TRBV6-2 and TRBV6-3, were excluded.

This CDR3 region has 13 residues. The germline V gene has CDR1 MGHRA and CDR2 YSYEKL. V gave up 2 bases and J gave up 7 bases, with 12 bases separating them. Donors were nominally healthy when sampled, though unrecorded immune exposures were likely. The PCR employed 60 Vbeta primers together with 13 Jbeta primers. TCRdb's table, derived via immunoSEQ multiplex PCR, lists solely in-frame clones and lacks some. Here the sample spans about 140,000 clones, around 77% being singletons. The TCR was taken from a man aged 30 to 45 in good health and CMV-seronegative. This chain connects TRBV4-1 to TRBJ2-7, with a weak D call TRBD2 (6 bases). Input material: PBMCs. CDR3 DNA: TGCGCCAGCAGCCAAAGGACTAAATGGGAGCAGTACTTC. This translates into CASSQRTKWEQYF.